The rows below give T cell receptor beta chains drawn from one sample of a study of blood T cell repertoires in COVID-19. TCRdb's copy holds only in-frame clones and misses some; the assay was immunoSEQ multiplex PCR. The sample includes 35,000 to 45,000 clones, around 85% of them seen just once. Sequencing was carried out using peripheral blood. These receptors all stem from a human donor in a cohort sampled during active COVID-19. CDR3s include the opening cysteine and the closing phenylalanine or tryptophan. The order of the fields is D gene, V gene, clone size, J gene, CDR3 protein, CDR3 DNA. The D gene is left open where the match is weak. For some rows the clone size is stated as once, few or many, or as a class when expanded; others skip it.

D gene: TRBD1
V gene: TRBV24-1
clone size: .
J gene: TRBJ2-1
CDR3 protein: CATSDSTGGSYNEQFF
CDR3 DNA: TGTGCCACCAGTGACAGTACAGGGGGCTCCTACAATGAGCAGTTCTTC

D gene: .
V gene: TRBV7-9
clone size: .
J gene: TRBJ2-3
CDR3 protein: CASSSQIPQTDTQYF
CDR3 DNA: TGTGCCAGCAGCTCCCAAATCCCCCAAACAGATACGCAGTATTTT

D gene: TRBD2
V gene: TRBV11-2
clone size: .
J gene: TRBJ2-5
CDR3 protein: CASRSGRAGQETQYF
CDR3 DNA: TGTGCCAGCAGAAGCGGGAGGGCGGGTCAAGAGACCCAGTACTTC

D gene: .
V gene: TRBV7-3
clone size: few
J gene: TRBJ2-2
CDR3 protein: CASRGPANTGELFF
CDR3 DNA: TGTGCCAGCAGGGGGCCGGCGAACACCGGGGAGCTGTTTTTT

D gene: TRBD2
V gene: TRBV28
clone size: .
J gene: TRBJ2-7
CDR3 protein: CAVSGGHSEQYF
CDR3 DNA: TGTGCCGTATCGGGAGGGCACAGCGAGCAGTACTTC

D gene: .
V gene: TRBV2
clone size: .
J gene: TRBJ2-7
CDR3 protein: CASRDERGPLAEQYF
CDR3 DNA: TGTGCCAGCCGAGATGAGAGAGGGCCCCTCGCCGAGCAGTACTTC

D gene: .
V gene: TRBV30
clone size: .
J gene: TRBJ2-2
CDR3 protein: CAWKNDRNTGELFF
CDR3 DNA: TGTGCCTGGAAGAACGACAGGAACACCGGGGAGCTGTTTTTT

D gene: .
V gene: TRBV6-6
clone size: .
J gene: TRBJ2-1
CDR3 protein: CASTQHGYSTDEQFF
CDR3 DNA: TGTGCCAGCACCCAGCACGGGTATTCCACCGATGAGCAGTTCTTC

D gene: .
V gene: TRBV2
clone size: .
J gene: TRBJ1-3
CDR3 protein: CASSVQQGMTGNTIYF
CDR3 DNA: TGTGCCAGCAGCGTCCAACAGGGAATGACTGGAAACACCATATATTTT

D gene: .
V gene: TRBV7-8
clone size: once
J gene: TRBJ1-1
CDR3 protein: CASSFSAGPTEAFF
CDR3 DNA: TGTGCCAGCAGCTTCAGTGCAGGGCCCACTGAAGCTTTCTTT

D gene: .
V gene: TRBV3-1/TRBV3-2
clone size: .
J gene: TRBJ1-2
CDR3 protein: CASTNWGVGGYTF
CDR3 DNA: TGTGCCAGCACCAACTGGGGGGTTGGAGGCTACACCTTC

D gene: .
V gene: TRBV29-1
clone size: few
J gene: TRBJ1-3
CDR3 protein: CSVSKGGQGRDTIYF
CDR3 DNA: TGCAGCGTTTCCAAAGGAGGGCAGGGCAGGGACACCATATATTTT

D gene: .
V gene: TRBV30
clone size: .
J gene: TRBJ1-2
CDR3 protein: CAGTGQYLGYTF
CDR3 DNA: TGTGCCGGAACGGGACAATATTTAGGCTACACCTTC

D gene: TRBD2
V gene: TRBV7-3
clone size: .
J gene: TRBJ2-1
CDR3 protein: CASSPSGTSNGEQFF
CDR3 DNA: TGTGCCAGCAGCCCTAGTGGGACTAGCAATGGTGAGCAGTTCTTC

D gene: .
V gene: TRBV18
clone size: .
J gene: TRBJ1-2
CDR3 protein: CASSNGGGSVGYGYTF
CDR3 DNA: TGTGCCAGCTCAAACGGCGGGGGATCGGTGGGCTATGGCTACACCTTC

D gene: .
V gene: TRBV10-3
clone size: .
J gene: TRBJ2-5
CDR3 protein: CAISEGLEPTTAQYF
CDR3 DNA: TGTGCCATCAGTGAGGGGTTGGAGCCAACGACGGCCCAGTACTTC

D gene: .
V gene: TRBV13
clone size: few
J gene: TRBJ1-1
CDR3 protein: CASSLAHTGRGAEAFF
CDR3 DNA: TGTGCCAGCAGCTTAGCCCATACAGGGAGGGGGGCTGAAGCTTTCTTT

D gene: TRBD1
V gene: TRBV27
clone size: .
J gene: TRBJ1-6
CDR3 protein: CASSPGGRAYNSPLHF
CDR3 DNA: TGTGCCAGCAGTCCAGGGGGCAGGGCCTATAATTCACCCCTCCACTTT

D gene: TRBD1
V gene: TRBV20-1
clone size: .
J gene: TRBJ2-5
CDR3 protein: CSASLGQGRETQYF
CDR3 DNA: TGCAGTGCTAGTCTCGGACAGGGGCGAGAGACCCAGTACTTC

D gene: .
V gene: TRBV5-1
clone size: .
J gene: TRBJ2-3
CDR3 protein: CASSLVGRVSDTQYF
CDR3 DNA: TGCGCCAGCAGCTTGGTTGGCAGGGTTTCAGATACGCAGTATTTT

D gene: TRBD2
V gene: TRBV7-9
clone size: .
J gene: TRBJ2-3
CDR3 protein: CASSLVAGGPLDTQYF
CDR3 DNA: TGTGCCAGCAGCTTAGTAGCGGGAGGGCCATTAGATACGCAGTATTTT

D gene: .
V gene: TRBV6-1
clone size: .
J gene: TRBJ2-7
CDR3 protein: CASSEVVQTEQYF
CDR3 DNA: TGTGCCAGCAGTGAGGTCGTACAAACCGAGCAGTACTTC

D gene: TRBD2
V gene: TRBV5-1
clone size: .
J gene: TRBJ2-3
CDR3 protein: CASSSGRSLAETDTQYF
CDR3 DNA: TGCGCCAGCAGCTCAGGAAGGTCGCTAGCGGAAACAGATACGCAGTATTTT

D gene: .
V gene: TRBV6-2/TRBV6-3
clone size: .
J gene: TRBJ1-2
CDR3 protein: CASSYQGRNYGYTF
CDR3 DNA: TGTGCCAGCAGTTACCAGGGCCGCAACTATGGCTACACCTTC

D gene: .
V gene: TRBV2
clone size: .
J gene: TRBJ2-7
CDR3 protein: CASNTDRTYEQYF
CDR3 DNA: TGTGCCAGCAACACAGACCGTACCTACGAGCAGTACTTC

D gene: TRBD1
V gene: TRBV27
clone size: few
J gene: TRBJ1-2
CDR3 protein: CASSPGTGYGYTF
CDR3 DNA: TGTGCCAGCAGTCCGGGGACAGGGTATGGCTACACCTTC

D gene: .
V gene: TRBV6-1
clone size: .
J gene: TRBJ1-2
CDR3 protein: CASSDRVDYGYTF
CDR3 DNA: TGTGCCAGCAGTGACAGGGTTGACTATGGCTACACCTTC

D gene: TRBD2
V gene: TRBV6-6
clone size: .
J gene: TRBJ2-7
CDR3 protein: CASTLVTSGSYEQYF
CDR3 DNA: TGTGCCAGCACCCTGGTGACTAGCGGCTCCTACGAGCAGTACTTC

D gene: .
V gene: TRBV2
clone size: .
J gene: TRBJ2-1
CDR3 protein: CASSASLSYNPYNEQFF
CDR3 DNA: TGTGCCAGCAGTGCCTCGTTGTCCTATAACCCCTACAATGAGCAGTTCTTC

D gene: .
V gene: TRBV5-6
clone size: .
J gene: TRBJ2-1
CDR3 protein: CASSLAVGQGVYNEQFF
CDR3 DNA: TGTGCCAGCAGCTTGGCCGTGGGACAAGGGGTTTACAATGAGCAGTTCTTC

D gene: .
V gene: TRBV11-2
clone size: .
J gene: TRBJ1-3
CDR3 protein: CASSLIIGLSSGNTIYF
CDR3 DNA: TGTGCCAGCAGCTTAATAATTGGACTGAGCTCTGGAAACACCATATATTTT

D gene: TRBD2
V gene: TRBV7-8
clone size: few
J gene: TRBJ2-5
CDR3 protein: CASSLAAASGTKETQYF
CDR3 DNA: TGTGCCAGCAGCTTAGCTGCGGCTAGCGGGACTAAAGAGACCCAGTACTTC

D gene: TRBD1
V gene: TRBV18
clone size: .
J gene: TRBJ2-2
CDR3 protein: CASSPFFGTDSYTGELFF
CDR3 DNA: TGTGCCAGCTCTCCTTTTTTCGGGACAGACTCCTACACCGGGGAGCTGTTTTTT

D gene: .
V gene: TRBV25-1
clone size: .
J gene: TRBJ2-7
CDR3 protein: CASTGWAGKQYF
CDR3 DNA: TGTGCCAGCACGGGGTGGGCCGGCAAGCAGTACTTC

D gene: .
V gene: TRBV24-1
clone size: .
J gene: TRBJ2-1
CDR3 protein: CATSDRLVSSYNEQFF
CDR3 DNA: TGTGCCACCAGTGACAGGCTGGTGAGCTCCTACAATGAGCAGTTCTTC

D gene: TRBD1
V gene: TRBV6-5
clone size: once
J gene: TRBJ1-3
CDR3 protein: CASSFRDRGLRNTIYF
CDR3 DNA: TGTGCCAGCAGTTTTCGGGACAGGGGGCTCAGAAACACCATATATTTT

D gene: .
V gene: TRBV19
clone size: .
J gene: TRBJ1-2
CDR3 protein: CASSRTQGVVDGYTF
CDR3 DNA: TGTGCCAGTAGTCGGACACAGGGAGTCGTGGATGGCTACACCTTC

D gene: TRBD1
V gene: TRBV27
clone size: .
J gene: TRBJ1-4
CDR3 protein: CASRPTGQFEKLFF
CDR3 DNA: TGTGCCAGCAGACCCACGGGACAGTTCGAAAAACTGTTTTTT

D gene: .
V gene: TRBV19
clone size: once
J gene: TRBJ1-2
CDR3 protein: CASSPSGLPYGYTF
CDR3 DNA: TGTGCCAGTAGTCCTTCGGGACTACCCTATGGCTACACCTTC

D gene: TRBD1
V gene: TRBV20-1
clone size: .
J gene: TRBJ1-2
CDR3 protein: CSASPDRAYYGYTF
CDR3 DNA: TGCAGTGCTAGTCCCGACAGGGCCTACTATGGCTACACCTTC

D gene: .
V gene: TRBV7-2
clone size: few
J gene: TRBJ2-7
CDR3 protein: CASSGAGGLSYEQYF
CDR3 DNA: TGTGCCAGCAGCGGAGCGGGCGGACTCTCCTACGAGCAGTACTTC

D gene: .
V gene: TRBV7-8
clone size: once
J gene: TRBJ1-2
CDR3 protein: CASSPDSTYGYTF
CDR3 DNA: TGTGCCAGCAGTCCCGACAGTACCTATGGCTACACCTTC

D gene: TRBD2
V gene: TRBV12-5
clone size: .
J gene: TRBJ2-1
CDR3 protein: CASGLKTSGRRVYNEQFF
CDR3 DNA: TGTGCTAGTGGTTTGAAGACTAGCGGGAGGCGGGTTTACAATGAGCAGTTCTTC

D gene: .
V gene: TRBV5-1
clone size: .
J gene: TRBJ1-1
CDR3 protein: CASSLDAIRNTEAFF
CDR3 DNA: TGCGCCAGCAGCTTGGATGCGATAAGGAACACTGAAGCTTTCTTT

D gene: .
V gene: TRBV11-2
clone size: .
J gene: TRBJ2-1
CDR3 protein: CASTSTNEQFF
CDR3 DNA: TGTGCCAGCACGAGCACCAATGAGCAGTTCTTC

D gene: TRBD1
V gene: TRBV5-4
clone size: few
J gene: TRBJ1-6
CDR3 protein: CASSQDRGRYNSPLHF
CDR3 DNA: TGTGCCAGCAGCCAAGACAGGGGGCGATATAATTCACCCCTCCACTTT

D gene: .
V gene: TRBV7-9
clone size: .
J gene: TRBJ2-1
CDR3 protein: CASSRTSHGNEQFF
CDR3 DNA: TGTGCCAGCAGCCGGACAAGTCATGGCAATGAGCAGTTCTTC